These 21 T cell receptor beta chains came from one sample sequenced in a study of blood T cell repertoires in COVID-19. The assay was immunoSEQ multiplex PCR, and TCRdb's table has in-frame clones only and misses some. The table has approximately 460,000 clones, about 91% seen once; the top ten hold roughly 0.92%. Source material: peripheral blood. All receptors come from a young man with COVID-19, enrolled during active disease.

DNA of the CDR3: TGTGCCAGCTCAGCGACAGGCCATACGCAGTATTTT. Its protein product is CASSATGHTQYF. This chain joins TRBV18 and TRBJ2-3; weak D call: TRBD1 (6 bases). Between the trimmed V and J ends, which lost 5 bases and 7 bases, there was a span of 10 bases. The CDR3 is 12 amino acids. Germline lookup yields CDR1 KGHSH and CDR2 LQKENI.

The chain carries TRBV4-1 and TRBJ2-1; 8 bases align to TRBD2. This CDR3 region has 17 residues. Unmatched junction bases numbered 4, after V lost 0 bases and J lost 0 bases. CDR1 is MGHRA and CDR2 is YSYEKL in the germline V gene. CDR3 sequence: CASSQERGASSYNEQFF. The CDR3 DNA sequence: TGCGCCAGCAGCCAAGAGCGGGGGGCGAGCTCCTACAATGAGCAGTTCTTC.

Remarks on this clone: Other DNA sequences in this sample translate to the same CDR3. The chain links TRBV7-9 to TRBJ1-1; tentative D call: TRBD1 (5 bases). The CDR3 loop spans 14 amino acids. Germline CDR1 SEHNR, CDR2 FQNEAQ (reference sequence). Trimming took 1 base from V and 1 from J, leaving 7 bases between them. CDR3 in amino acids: CASSLGQGNTEAFF. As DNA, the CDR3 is TGTGCCAGCAGCTTAGGTCAGGGGAACACTGAAGCTTTCTTT.

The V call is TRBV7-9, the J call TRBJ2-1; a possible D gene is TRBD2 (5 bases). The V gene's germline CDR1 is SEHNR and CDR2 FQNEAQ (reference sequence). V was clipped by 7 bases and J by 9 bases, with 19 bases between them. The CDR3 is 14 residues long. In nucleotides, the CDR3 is TGTGCCAGCACCATCGGTCCGGGATCTAGTGAGCAGTTCTTC. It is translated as CASTIGPGSSEQFF.

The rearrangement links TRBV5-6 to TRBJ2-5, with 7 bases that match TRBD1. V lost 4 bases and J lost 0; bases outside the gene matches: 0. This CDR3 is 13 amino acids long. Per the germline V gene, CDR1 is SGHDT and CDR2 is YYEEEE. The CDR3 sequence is CASSDRDQETQYF. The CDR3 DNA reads TGTGCCAGCAGCGACAGGGACCAAGAGACCCAGTACTTC.

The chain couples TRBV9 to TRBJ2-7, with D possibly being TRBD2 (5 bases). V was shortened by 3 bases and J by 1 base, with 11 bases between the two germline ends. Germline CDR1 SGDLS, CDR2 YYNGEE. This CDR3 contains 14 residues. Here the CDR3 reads CASSDGGLSYEQYF. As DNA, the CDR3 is TGTGCCAGCAGCGACGGCGGACTGTCCTACGAGCAGTACTTC.

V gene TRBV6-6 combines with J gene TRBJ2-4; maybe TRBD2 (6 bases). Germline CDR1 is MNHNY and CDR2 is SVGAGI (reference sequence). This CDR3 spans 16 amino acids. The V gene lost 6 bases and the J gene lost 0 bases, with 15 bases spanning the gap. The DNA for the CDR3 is TGTGCCAGCAGGGACTATAGCGGAATAGCCAAAAACATTCAGTACTTC. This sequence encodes CASRDYSGIAKNIQYF.

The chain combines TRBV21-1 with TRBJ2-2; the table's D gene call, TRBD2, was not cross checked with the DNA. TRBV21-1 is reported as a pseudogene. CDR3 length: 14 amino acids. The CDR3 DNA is TGTGCCAGTCCGGGACTAGCCTCCACCGGGGAGCTGTTTTTT. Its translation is CASPGLASTGELFF.

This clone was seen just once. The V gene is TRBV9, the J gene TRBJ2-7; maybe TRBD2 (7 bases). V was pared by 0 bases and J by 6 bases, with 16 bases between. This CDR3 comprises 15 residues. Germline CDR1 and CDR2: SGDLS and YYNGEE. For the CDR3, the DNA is TGTGCCAGCAGCGTAGATTTCCGGGGGGCGGGCGAGCAGTACTTC. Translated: CASSVDFRGAGEQYF.

In DNA form, the CDR3 reads TGTGCCACCAGTGATTTGGAGCGGGCGGTCTCACAAGAGACCCAGTACTTC. Protein product: CATSDLERAVSQETQYF. V gene TRBV24-1 combines with J gene TRBJ2-5; a possible D gene is TRBD2 (6 bases). This CDR3 contains 17 residues. V lost 0 bases, J lost 2 bases, and 15 bases lay in between. CDR1 KGHDR and CDR2 SFDVKD come from the germline V gene.

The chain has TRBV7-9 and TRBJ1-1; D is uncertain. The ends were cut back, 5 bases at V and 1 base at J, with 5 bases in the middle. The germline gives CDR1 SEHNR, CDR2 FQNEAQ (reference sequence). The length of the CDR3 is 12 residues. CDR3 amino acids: CASSEGNTEAFF. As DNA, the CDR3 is TGTGCCAGCAGCGAGGGGAACACTGAAGCTTTCTTT.

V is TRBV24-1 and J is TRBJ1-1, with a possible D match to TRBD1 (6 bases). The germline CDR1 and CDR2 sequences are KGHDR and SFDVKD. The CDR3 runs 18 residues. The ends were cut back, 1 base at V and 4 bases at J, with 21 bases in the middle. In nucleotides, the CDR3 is TGTGCCACCAGTGATTTTGACAGGATAAAGAATCACCTCACTGAAGCTTTCTTT. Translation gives CATSDFDRIKNHLTEAFF.

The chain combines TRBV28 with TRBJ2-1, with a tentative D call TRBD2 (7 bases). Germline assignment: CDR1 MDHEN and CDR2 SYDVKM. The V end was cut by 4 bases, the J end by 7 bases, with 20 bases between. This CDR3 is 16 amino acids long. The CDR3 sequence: CASSSPRGASGNEQFF. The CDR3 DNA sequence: TGTGCCAGCAGTTCCCCACGGGGGGCCTCCGGGAATGAGCAGTTCTTC.

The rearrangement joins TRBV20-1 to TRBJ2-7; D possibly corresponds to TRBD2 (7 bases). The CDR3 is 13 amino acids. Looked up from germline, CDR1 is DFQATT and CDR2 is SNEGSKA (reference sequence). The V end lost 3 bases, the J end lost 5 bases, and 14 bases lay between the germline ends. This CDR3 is CSASSGGRNEQYF. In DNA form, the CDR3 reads TGCAGTGCTAGTTCCGGGGGGCGGAACGAGCAGTACTTC.

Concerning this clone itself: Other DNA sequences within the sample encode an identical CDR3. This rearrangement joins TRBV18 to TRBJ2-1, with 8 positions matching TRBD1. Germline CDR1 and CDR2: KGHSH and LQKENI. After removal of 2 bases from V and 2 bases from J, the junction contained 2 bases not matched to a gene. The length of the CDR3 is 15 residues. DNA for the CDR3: TGTGCCAGCTCACCAGGGACAGGAGCCTACAATGAGCAGTTCTTC. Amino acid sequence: CASSPGTGAYNEQFF. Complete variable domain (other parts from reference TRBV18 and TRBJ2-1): NAGVMQNPRHLVRRRGQEARLRCSPMKGHSHVYWYRQLPEEGLKFMVYLQKENIIDESGMPKERFSAEFPKEGPSILRIQQVVRGDSAAYFCASSPGTGAYNEQFFGPGTRLTVL.

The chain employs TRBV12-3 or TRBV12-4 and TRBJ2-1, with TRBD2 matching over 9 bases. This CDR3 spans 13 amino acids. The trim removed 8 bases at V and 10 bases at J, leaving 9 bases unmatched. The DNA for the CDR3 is TGTGCCAGCGGGTTAGCGGGAGTACGGGAGCAGTTCTTC. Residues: CASGLAGVREQFF.

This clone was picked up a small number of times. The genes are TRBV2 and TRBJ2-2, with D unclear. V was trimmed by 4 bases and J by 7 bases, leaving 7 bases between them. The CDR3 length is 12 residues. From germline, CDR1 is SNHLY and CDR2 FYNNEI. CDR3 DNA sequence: TGTGCCAGCAGTGGAACCAGCGGGGAGCTGTTTTTT. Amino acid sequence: CASSGTSGELFF.

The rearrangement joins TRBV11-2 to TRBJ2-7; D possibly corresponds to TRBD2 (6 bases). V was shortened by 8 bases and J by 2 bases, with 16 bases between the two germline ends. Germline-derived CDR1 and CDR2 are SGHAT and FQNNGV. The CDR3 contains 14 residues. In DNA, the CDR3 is TGTGCCAGCGTTAGGGCCGGAGGGCCCTACGAGCAGTACTTC. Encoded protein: CASVRAGGPYEQYF. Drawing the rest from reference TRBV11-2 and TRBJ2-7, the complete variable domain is EAGVAQSPRYKIIEKRQSVAFWCNPISGHATLYWYQQILGQGPKLLIQFQNNGVVDDSQLPKDRFSAERLKGVDSTLKIQPAKLEDSAVYLCASVRAGGPYEQYFGPGTRLTVT.

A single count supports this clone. CDR3 in DNA: TGTGCCAGCAACCTCTCAGGGGGCGGTGGTTCACCCCTCCACTTT. Translating gives CASNLSGGGGSPLHF. This chain joins TRBV27 and TRBJ1-6, with TRBD1 matching over 8 bases. V was pared by 7 bases and J by 9 bases, with 11 bases of the junction left unmatched. The CDR3 runs to 15 residues. Germline V CDR1 and CDR2: MNHEY, SMNVEV (reference sequence).

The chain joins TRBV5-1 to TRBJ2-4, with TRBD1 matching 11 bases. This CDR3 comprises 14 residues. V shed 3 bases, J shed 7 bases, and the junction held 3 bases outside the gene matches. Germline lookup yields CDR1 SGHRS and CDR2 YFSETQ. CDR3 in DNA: TGCGCCAGCAGCTCGGGACAGGGGGACAACATTCAGTACTTC. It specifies CASSSGQGDNIQYF.

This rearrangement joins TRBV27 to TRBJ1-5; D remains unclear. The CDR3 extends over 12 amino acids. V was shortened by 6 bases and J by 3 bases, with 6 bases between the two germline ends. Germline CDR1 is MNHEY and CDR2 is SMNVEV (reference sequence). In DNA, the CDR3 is TGTGCCAGCAGCATCAACAATCAGCCCCAGCATTTT. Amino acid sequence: CASSINNQPQHF.